Listed below are T cell receptor beta chains from one sample, sequenced in a study of blood T cell repertoires in COVID-19. Measured with immunoSEQ multiplex PCR; TCRdb has only the in-frame clones, and not every one. The top ten clones hold roughly 6.8% of a sample with under 200,000 clones, about 80% of them seen once. The sample consisted of peripheral blood. These receptors were obtained from a man between 65 and 85 years old with active or convalescent COVID-19. Each CDR3 is given with its conserved first and last residue. D genes are given only for firm matches. Some rows mark clone size as missing; the rest say once, few, many or name a class of expanded clone.

clone size,D gene,V gene,J gene,CDR3 DNA,CDR3 protein
NA,TRBD1,TRBV27,TRBJ1-1,TGTGCCAGCGGACCATTCGGGACAGTCCTGAACACTGAAGCTTTCTTT,CASGPFGTVLNTEAFF
NA,TRBD1,TRBV6-2/TRBV6-3,TRBJ1-2,TGTGCCAGCAGTTACCAGACAGGGGGCGGCTACACCTTC,CASSYQTGGGYTF
NA,NA,TRBV28,TRBJ1-1,TGTGCCAGCAGTCCCGGAGAAGGGGGAGGGACTGAAGCTTTCTTT,CASSPGEGGGTEAFF
NA,NA,TRBV6-5,TRBJ2-3,TGTGCCAGCAGACCCGGACTGAGCACAGATACGCAGTATTTT,CASRPGLSTDTQYF
NA,NA,TRBV19,TRBJ1-5,TGTGCCAGTAGAAGGGAAGCGGGCAATCAGCCCCAGCATTTT,CASRREAGNQPQHF
few,NA,TRBV27,TRBJ2-7,TGTGCCAGCACTAGTTTGGGGGGGGCAGAAACGAGGGACGAGCAGTACTTC,CASTSLGGAETRDEQYF
NA,NA,TRBV9,TRBJ1-1,TGTGCCAGCAGCGTAGTACAGATGTCCCCCGAAGCTTTCTTT,CASSVVQMSPEAFF
NA,NA,TRBV5-1,TRBJ1-5,TGCGCCAGCAGCTTGTCAGGGAGGGAGGGTCAGCCCCAGCATTTT,CASSLSGREGQPQHF
NA,TRBD1,TRBV7-9,TRBJ2-7,TGTGCCAGCAGTTTCGACAGGGGACGTTACGAGCAGTACTTC,CASSFDRGRYEQYF
NA,NA,TRBV11-2,TRBJ2-7,TGTGCCAGCAGCTTAGCCGGGGATGGGTCCTACGAGCAGTACTTC,CASSLAGDGSYEQYF
once,TRBD2,TRBV5-1,TRBJ2-5,TGCGCCAGCAGGCTAGCGGGAGGCACTTGGGAGACCCAGTACTTC,CASRLAGGTWETQYF
few,NA,TRBV21-1,TRBJ1-2,TGTGCCAGCAGCAAAGTACGAACAGGGCAGGAGAAGGGGTATGGCTACACCTTC,CASSKVRTGQEKGYGYTF
NA,NA,TRBV11-2,TRBJ2-3,TGTGCCAGCGGGTCGGACTCTTATACGCAGTATTTT,CASGSDSYTQYF
few,NA,TRBV19,TRBJ1-5,TGTGCCAGTAGTATCGTGGGCGACAGGCAGCCCCAGCATTTT,CASSIVGDRQPQHF
NA,NA,TRBV11-2,TRBJ1-5,TGTGCCAGCAACCCGACCTCGACAGAATTTAGCAATCAGCCCCAGCATTTT,CASNPTSTEFSNQPQHF
NA,NA,TRBV7-2,TRBJ2-7,TGTGCCAGCAGCTTAGGACAGGTTCCCCTCTACGAGCAGTACTTC,CASSLGQVPLYEQYF
NA,NA,TRBV10-3,TRBJ2-2,TGTGCCATCAGTGAGGCGGGGAGGACCGGGGAGCTGTTTTTT,CAISEAGRTGELFF
NA,TRBD2,TRBV11-2,TRBJ2-5,TGTGCCAGCAGCCACGGACTAGAAGAGACCCAGTACTTC,CASSHGLEETQYF
NA,NA,TRBV5-5,TRBJ2-2,TGTGCCAGCAGCTTTGGGCGAGTGACGAACACCGGGGAGCTGTTTTTT,CASSFGRVTNTGELFF
NA,NA,TRBV29-1,TRBJ1-2,TGCAGCGTTGTGGAGGCGGGTTTCTACACCTTC,CSVVEAGFYTF
NA,NA,TRBV20-1,TRBJ2-2,TGCAGTGCTAGTAGGGGAACCGGGGAGCTGTTTTTT,CSASRGTGELFF
NA,TRBD1,TRBV19,TRBJ1-2,TGTGCCAGTTCTCAGGGGGATTTGTATGGCTACACCTTC,CASSQGDLYGYTF
few,TRBD2,TRBV27,TRBJ2-5,TGTGCCAGCAGCCCAGGGACTAGCGGGGCTCATGAGACCCAGTACTTC,CASSPGTSGAHETQYF
NA,TRBD1,TRBV7-9,TRBJ1-6,TGTGCCAGCAGCACCGGGACAGGGAGTTCACCCCTCCACTTT,CASSTGTGSSPLHF
NA,TRBD1,TRBV10-3,TRBJ1-5,TGTGCCACCGCTAAGACAGGGATTGATCAGCCCCAGCATTTT,CATAKTGIDQPQHF
NA,NA,TRBV6-5,TRBJ2-7,TGTGCCAGCAGCAGAGACACTTACGAGCAGTACTTC,CASSRDTYEQYF
NA,TRBD2,TRBV18,TRBJ2-3,TGTGCCAGCTCACCATTTAGCGGGGCCACAGATACGCAGTATTTT,CASSPFSGATDTQYF
NA,NA,TRBV11-3,TRBJ2-2,TGTGCCAGCAGCTCGAACATGGCCGGGGAGCTGTTTTTT,CASSSNMAGELFF
NA,NA,TRBV6-6,TRBJ2-1,TGTGCCAGCAGTCCGCGCTCTAGGGGGGGCTACAATGAGCAGTTCTTC,CASSPRSRGGYNEQFF
NA,TRBD1,TRBV27,TRBJ2-5,TGTGCCAGCAGCAGTACAGGGGCTGGGGAAGAGACCCAGTACTTC,CASSSTGAGEETQYF